This paragraph reports one T cell receptor beta chain. The data are from a study of blood T cell repertoires in COVID-19. Whole-study context: COVID-19 samples from acute and convalescent phases originated in the United States, Italy and Spain. T cells, B-cell-depleted T cells, or PBMCs supplied cDNA or gDNA.

Original processing notes: Amplification of reference gene primers was used by the study to estimate nucleated cell counts. Some clones are missing from TCRdb's copy, which holds only in-frame ones; the method was immunoSEQ multiplex PCR. From that table come the V and J calls and clone size; the DNA was used to work out D and trimming. The sample contains approximately 300,000 clones, around 90% of which appear only once. Those enrolled in Seattle joined during active infection and were followed longitudinally afterward. Material for sequencing was peripheral blood. This receptor was identified in a woman aged 40 to 50 with COVID-19, enrolled during active disease.

CDR3 in amino acids: CASTPGSGSYNEQFF. Written as DNA, the CDR3 is TGTGCCAGCACCCCCGGGTCCGGCTCCTACAATGAGCAGTTCTTC. This chain uses TRBV28 with TRBJ2-1; D is unclear. Germline-derived CDR1 and CDR2 are MDHEN and SYDVKM. V lost 7 bases and J lost 0, with 13 bases in between. CDR3 length: 15 residues.